The 20 T cell receptor beta chains below come from one sample, sequenced in a study of somatic mutations in cytotoxic T cells in rheumatoid arthritis. Method: immunoSEQ multiplex PCR; TCRdb's copy keeps in-frame clones and lacks some. This table has some 38,000 clones, 84% appearing once. The sample taken for sequencing was CD8+ T cells sorted from blood. Every receptor here comes from a man aged 35 to 55 in good health.

The rearrangement links TRBV7-9 to TRBJ2-7, with a weak D call TRBD1 (6 bases). The CDR3 is made up of 15 amino acids. V lost 4 bases and J 0 bases, leaving 13 bases between the germline ends. Germline lookup yields CDR1 SEHNR and CDR2 FQNEAQ (reference sequence). Here the CDR3 reads CASSSTGIGSYEQYF. The CDR3, as DNA: TGTGCCAGCAGCTCAACAGGGATAGGCTCCTACGAGCAGTACTTC.

The rearrangement uses TRBV5-1 and TRBJ2-2; D uncertain. Germline V gene sequence: CDR1 SGHRS, CDR2 YFSETQ. CDR3 size: 15 residues. Trimming removed 0 bases at V and 2 bases at J, with 8 bases between. As DNA, the CDR3 is TGCGCCAGCAGCTTGGTTCCACTAAACACCGGGGAGCTGTTTTTT. Residues: CASSLVPLNTGELFF.

There are a few counts of this clone. The V gene is TRBV2, the J gene TRBJ1-4; D might be TRBD1 (6 bases). This CDR3 is 15 amino acids long. V lost 8 bases to trimming and J lost 0 bases, with 13 bases between them. Germline CDR1 and CDR2: SNHLY and FYNNEI. DNA for the CDR3: TGTGCCAGCCTAAAGGGGGGTGCAACTAATGAAAAACTGTTTTTT. Its translation: CASLKGGATNEKLFF.

The rearrangement links TRBV6-5 to TRBJ2-7; the match to TRBD1 covers 7 bases. The length of the CDR3 is 14 residues. The V gene end was trimmed by 4 bases and the J gene end by 2 bases; junction bases not matched to a gene: 5. Germline assignment: CDR1 MNHEY and CDR2 SVGAGI. The CDR3 DNA sequence: TGTGCCAGCAGTTTTGGGACAGCCCCCTACGAGCAGTACTTC. Its protein product is CASSFGTAPYEQYF.

The chain has TRBV27 and TRBJ1-1; a possible D gene is TRBD1 (5 bases). This CDR3 region has 13 residues. Germline values: CDR1 MNHEY, CDR2 SMNVEV (reference sequence). V lost 6 bases and J 1 base, leaving 9 bases between the germline ends. The CDR3 sequence is CASRLTENTEAFF. CDR3 coding DNA: TGTGCCAGCAGACTGACAGAGAACACTGAAGCTTTCTTT.

This chain joins TRBV6-5 and TRBJ1-1, with D unresolved. The CDR3 consists of 12 residues. Looked up from germline, CDR1 is MNHEY and CDR2 is SVGAGI. Trimming stripped 6 bases from V and 8 bases from J, with 13 bases between. The CDR3, as DNA: TGTGCCAGCAGCGAGGGTACAACCGAAGCTTTCTTT. Its protein product is CASSEGTTEAFF.

The chain recombines TRBV9 with TRBJ2-6, with no clear D. This CDR3 is 18 amino acids long. V shed 4 bases and J shed 0 bases, with 17 bases lying between them. Germline V gene lookup returns CDR1 SGDLS and CDR2 YYNGEE. The CDR3 nucleotides read TGTGCCAGCAGCCAGAGAAGGGAACTGTCCTCTGGGGCCAACGTCCTGACTTTC. It encodes CASSQRRELSSGANVLTF. Variable domain in full (rest from reference TRBV9 and TRBJ2-6): DSGVTQTPKHLITATGQRVTLRCSPRSGDLSVYWYQQSLDQGLQFLIQYYNGEERAKGNILERFSAQQFPDLHSELNLSSLELGDSALYFCASSQRRELSSGANVLTFGAGSRLTVL.

The chain links TRBV4-3 to TRBJ1-5; D may be TRBD1 (5 bases). The germline V gene encodes CDR1 LGHNA and CDR2 YSLEER. The CDR3 has 15 residues. V gave up 1 base and J gave up 6 bases, with 13 bases separating them. CDR3 DNA: TGCGCCAGCAGCCAAGGTCGGACGGGACGTCAGCCCCAGCATTTT. Protein sequence: CASSQGRTGRQPQHF.

This chain links TRBV5-4 with TRBJ1-1; D remains unclear. V was clipped by 0 bases and J by 7 bases, with 4 bases between them. The CDR3 runs 11 residues. Germline-derived CDR1 and CDR2 are SGHNT and YYREEE (reference sequence). Written as DNA, the CDR3 is TGTGCCAGCAGCTTGGGTAATGAAGCTTTCTTT. Translating gives CASSLGNEAFF.

A few counts support this clone. The chain couples TRBV12-5 to TRBJ2-7, with unresolved D. This CDR3 has 13 amino acids. V lost 1 base and J 6 bases, leaving 10 bases between the germline ends. Germline V CDR1 and CDR2: LGHNT, FRNRAP. Here the CDR3 DNA reads TGTGCTAGTGGTTTGGAGCCCCAGCCCGAGCAGTACTTC. Protein: CASGLEPQPEQYF. Full variable domain (missing parts from reference TRBV12-5 and TRBJ2-7): DARVTQTPRHKVTEMGQEVTMRCQPILGHNTVFWYRQTMMQGLELLAYFRNRAPLDDSGMPKDRFSAEMPDATLATLKIQPSEPRDSAVYFCASGLEPQPEQYFGPGTRLTVT.

This rearrangement joins TRBV6-5 to TRBJ2-1; TRBD2 matches 8 bases. The junction had 5 bases not matched to a gene; V was cut back by 4 bases and J by 9 bases. This CDR3 spans 13 amino acids. CDR1 is MNHEY and CDR2 is SVGAGI in the germline V gene. The CDR3 DNA sequence: TGTGCCAGCAGTTCGACTAGCGTGGGTGAGCAGTTCTTC. Its protein product is CASSSTSVGEQFF.

The chain links TRBV7-9 to TRBJ2-1; D perhaps matches TRBD2 (5 bases). V lost 3 bases to trimming and J lost 0 bases, with 12 bases between them. CDR1 and CDR2 from the germline V gene are SEHNR and FQNEAQ (reference sequence). CDR3 length: 16 amino acids. The CDR3 sequence is CASSFLTLASYNEQFF. The CDR3, as DNA: TGTGCCAGCAGCTTCTTAACCCTAGCCTCCTACAATGAGCAGTTCTTC. The whole variable domain, filled in from reference TRBV7-9 and TRBJ2-1, reads DTGVSQNPRHKITKRGQNVTFRCDPISEHNRLYWYRQTLGQGPEFLTYFQNEAQLEKSRLLSDRFSAERPKGSFSTLEIQRTEQGDSAMYLCASSFLTLASYNEQFFGPGTRLTVL.

This clone showed up just a few times. The rearrangement uses TRBV10-3 and TRBJ2-7; 8 nucleotides line up with TRBD1. This CDR3 is built from 15 residues. The germline V gene has CDR1 ENHRY and CDR2 SYGVKD. V dropped 2 bases and J dropped 1; count of bases not matched to a gene: 4. CDR3 sequence: CAISEVGQESYEQYF. In DNA, the CDR3 is TGTGCCATCAGTGAGGTGGGACAGGAGTCCTACGAGCAGTACTTC.

The chain joins TRBV28 to TRBJ2-3; D gene ambiguous. CDR3 length: 13 amino acids. Germline V gene data show CDR1 as MDHEN and CDR2 as SYDVKM. Trimming cost V 5 bases and J 2 bases, with 8 bases left between them. Here the CDR3 DNA reads TGTGCCAGCAGTCCATCCGTCACAGATACGCAGTATTTT. Translation: CASSPSVTDTQYF.

For the CDR3, the DNA is TGTGCCAGCATTGGACAGGAGGATAGGTATGGCTACACCTTC. It is translated as CASIGQEDRYGYTF. The chain has TRBV2 and TRBJ1-2; TRBD1 matches at 7 bases. This CDR3 region has 14 residues. The germline V gene encodes CDR1 SNHLY and CDR2 FYNNEI. V was clipped by 7 bases and J by 5 bases; unmatched bases: 10.

CDR3 protein: CASSPGWADSYEQYF. Here the CDR3 DNA reads TGCGCCAGCAGCCCTGGCTGGGCAGACTCCTACGAGCAGTACTTC. The chain couples TRBV5-1 to TRBJ2-7, with D hard to call. V lost 4 bases and J 0 bases, leaving 14 bases between the germline ends. Germline V CDR1 and CDR2: SGHRS, YFSETQ. The CDR3 loop spans 15 amino acids.

This clone was seen more than once but under ten times. The rearrangement joins TRBV27 to TRBJ2-7; 7 bases align to TRBD1. After removal of 3 bases from V and 3 bases from J, the junction contained 2 bases not matched to a gene. The CDR3 contains 13 residues. Germline values: CDR1 MNHEY, CDR2 SMNVEV (reference sequence). CDR3: CASSFDRDYEQYF. CDR3 DNA: TGTGCCAGCAGTTTTGACAGGGACTACGAGCAGTACTTC.

The chain combines TRBV6-5 with TRBJ2-3, with D possibly matching TRBD1 (6 bases). Trimming took off 4 bases at V and 4 bases at J, with 12 bases between the two ends. This CDR3 contains 14 residues. The V gene's germline CDR1 is MNHEY and CDR2 SVGAGI. In DNA form, the CDR3 reads TGTGCCAGCAGTTCAAGGGGGAGTGCAGATACGCAGTATTTT. It yields the protein CASSSRGSADTQYF.

A few counts support this clone. The chain carries TRBV27 and TRBJ2-2; 8 bases are shared with TRBD1. CDR1 and CDR2 (germline): MNHEY, SMNVEV (reference sequence). Unmatched junction bases numbered 7, after V lost 5 bases and J lost 5 bases. The CDR3 totals 15 residues. This chain's CDR3 is CASSPRTGNTGELFF. The CDR3 DNA reads TGTGCCAGCAGTCCCCGGACAGGGAATACCGGGGAGCTGTTTTTT.

In nucleotides, the CDR3 is TGTGCCAGCAGTTACTCCTTGGACAGGTCTCAACAGGAGCAGTACTTC. Residues: CASSYSLDRSQQEQYF. This chain connects TRBV6-5 to TRBJ2-7; TRBD1 agrees at 7 bases. V gave up 0 bases and J gave up 7 bases; unmatched junction bases: 12. The CDR3 extends over 16 amino acids. CDR1 and CDR2 from the germline V gene are MNHEY and SVGAGI.